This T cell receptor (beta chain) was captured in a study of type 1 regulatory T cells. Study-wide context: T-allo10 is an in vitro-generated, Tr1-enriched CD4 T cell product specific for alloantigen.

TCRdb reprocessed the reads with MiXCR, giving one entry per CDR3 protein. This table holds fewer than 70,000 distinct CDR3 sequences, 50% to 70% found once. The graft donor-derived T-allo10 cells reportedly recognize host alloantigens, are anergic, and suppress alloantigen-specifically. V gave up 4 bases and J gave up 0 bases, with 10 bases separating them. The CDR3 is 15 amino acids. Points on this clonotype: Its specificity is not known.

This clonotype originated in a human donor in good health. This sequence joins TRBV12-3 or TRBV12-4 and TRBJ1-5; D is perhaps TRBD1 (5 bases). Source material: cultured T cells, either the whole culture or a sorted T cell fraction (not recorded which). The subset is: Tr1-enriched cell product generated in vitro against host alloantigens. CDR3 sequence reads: CASSSLGGSNQPQHF. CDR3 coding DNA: TGTGCCAGCAGTTCCCTGGGGGGTAGCAATCAGCCCCAGCATTTT.